This TCR beta chain was obtained from a study of identical twins. Template switching, a step in the protocol, added a universal primer site, and cDNA carried unique molecular identifiers. TCRdb redid the calling of the 5' RACE reads with MiXCR, one entry per CDR3 protein. The sample lists hundreds of thousands of distinct CDR3 sequences; 15% to 20% were seen once. Note on this clonotype: Its antigen is currently unknown.

Whole-study results and caveats: Zero-insertion analyses were open to partial confounding by invariant MAIT and iNKT cells.

Germline V gene lookup returns CDR1 DFQATT and CDR2 SNEGSKA (reference sequence). This CDR3 is 13 amino acids long. V lost 3 bases and J lost 0, with 6 bases in between. These data also featured in a second study, about T cells expressing NK-cell markers. That investigation notes: Sorting was limited to alpha-beta TCR-expressing T cells with an anti-gamma-delta TCR antibody in several experiments. One observes that, in a few donors, these clonotypes were also the leading ones within the CD3+CD56-NKG2C+ fraction.

The TCR was taken from a woman between 18 and 29 years old in good health. Sequenced sample: PBMCs. This chain uses TRBV20-1 with TRBJ1-5; D is undetermined. The CDR3, as DNA: TGCAGTGCTAGCGAGAGTAGCAATCAGCCCCAGCATTTT. It specifies CSASESSNQPQHF.